Following are 31 T cell receptor beta chains from one sample sequenced in a study of metastatic and nonmetastatic thyroid tumors. Each patient came to thyroid surgery without any prior treatment (of any kind). TCRdb re-processed the PCR reads through MiXCR. The profile covers 25,000 to 35,000 clones, with 4% appearing a single time and 21% taken by the ten largest. Material for sequencing was blood. Receptors were obtained from a female donor with papillary thyroid cancer or a benign thyroid nodule (not recorded which). Some clones in this sample may be carry-over from other donors' samples.

At least ten counts were recorded for this clone. The chain uses TRBV27 and TRBJ2-4; 9 bases are shared with TRBD1. Trimming took 6 bases from V and 9 from J; bases not matched to a gene: 21. The CDR3 sequence is 18 residues long. Germline CDR1 is MNHEY and CDR2 is SMNVEV (reference sequence). DNA of the CDR3: TGTGCCAGCAGAACCGGGACAGGGTTGATTGGAGTTTTTAGCATTCAGTACTTC. This encodes CASRTGTGLIGVFSIQYF.

At least ten counts were recorded for this clone. The chain has TRBV7-2 and TRBJ2-1; weak D call: TRBD1 (6 bases). Germline V gene sequence: CDR1 SGHTA, CDR2 FQGNSA. The CDR3 covers 15 residues. The V end lost 1 base, the J end lost 4 bases, and 11 bases lay between the germline ends. The CDR3 nucleotides read TGTGCCAGCAGCTTAGTGGGGGCTTTTTACAATGAGCAGTTCTTC. It codes for CASSLVGAFYNEQFF.

V usage is TRBV9 and J usage is TRBJ1-1, with 8 bases identical to TRBD1. Germline CDR1 reads SGDLS; CDR2 reads YYNGEE. Trimming at V came to 4 bases and at J to 6 bases, leaving 11 bases not matched to a gene. The CDR3 consists of 15 residues. The CDR3 spells CASSPPRTGTAEAFF. CDR3 in DNA: TGTGCCAGCAGCCCACCCCGGACAGGGACGGCTGAAGCTTTCTTT.

There are many counts of this clone. J is TRBJ2-3 and V is TRBV6-1, with D possibly being TRBD1 (6 bases). Germline values: CDR1 MNHNS, CDR2 SASEGT. V was shortened by 6 bases and J by 1 base, with 14 bases between the two germline ends. This CDR3 comprises 15 residues. The CDR3 DNA is TGTGCCAGCAGCCTCTTTGGGGGCGGCACAGATACGCAGTATTTT. Its protein is CASSLFGGGTDTQYF.

The V call is TRBV19, the J call TRBJ2-7; 10 positions agree with TRBD1. This CDR3 comprises 14 residues. With 6 bases clipped from V and 5 bases from J, the junction kept 7 bases outside the gene matches. Per germline, CDR1 LNHDA and CDR2 SQIVND (reference sequence). CDR3 coding DNA: TGTGCCAGTAGCCCGGGACAGGGGTACCACGAGCAGTACTTC. It yields the protein CASSPGQGYHEQYF.

This clone appeared many times. The V call is TRBV24-1, the J call TRBJ2-3; D might be TRBD1 or TRBD2, each matching 5 bases. V lost 5 bases, J lost 6 bases, and 26 bases lay in between. CDR1 and CDR2 from the germline V gene are KGHDR and SFDVKD. The CDR3 contains 18 residues. CDR3 residues: CATSGTPGDGEVVDTQYF. The CDR3 bases are TGTGCCACCAGTGGCACCCCCGGGGACGGAGAAGTTGTGGATACGCAGTATTTT.

There are many counts of this clone. The chain uses TRBV3-1 and TRBJ2-7; D may be TRBD1 (6 bases). The length of the CDR3 is 17 residues. Between the trimmed V and J ends, which lost 6 bases and 9 bases, there was a span of 30 bases. Germline loops: CDR1 LGHDT, CDR2 YNNKEL (reference sequence). The CDR3 region is CASRAGYGDNPYWRQYF. Written as DNA, the CDR3 is TGTGCCAGCAGAGCCGGTTATGGGGACAACCCATACTGGAGGCAGTACTTC.

In this sample, this clone turned up many times. This chain links TRBV27 with TRBJ1-4; D remains ambiguous. The germline V gene encodes CDR1 MNHEY and CDR2 SMNVEV (reference sequence). The length of the CDR3 is 13 residues. With 4 bases removed from V and 7 bases from J, the gap between germline ends came to 10 bases. CDR3 in amino acids: CASSWNVGEKLFF. CDR3 sequence (DNA): TGTGCCAGCAGTTGGAATGTAGGTGAAAAACTGTTTTTT.

The gene calls are TRBV12-3 or TRBV12-4 and TRBJ2-7; 12 bases align to TRBD2. This CDR3 is built from 15 residues. V was pared by 4 bases and J by 3 bases, with 4 bases of the junction left unmatched. The CDR3, as DNA: TGTGCCAGCAGTTCCGGGACTAGCGGGTACTACGAGCAGTACTTC. Protein product: CASSSGTSGYYEQYF.

This clone has ten or more counts. Other DNA sequences within the sample encode an identical CDR3. The chain uses TRBV5-1 and TRBJ2-6; 8 bases fit TRBD1. The CDR3 contains 18 residues. Trimming removed 5 bases from V and 4 bases from J; junction bases left unmatched: 14. Germline CDR1 and CDR2: SGHRS and YFSETQ. CDR3 amino acids: CASRLGTGQLYGANVLTF. CDR3 bases: TGCGCCAGCAGACTCGGGACAGGCCAGCTTTACGGGGCCAACGTCCTGACTTTC. Supplemented by reference TRBV5-1 and TRBJ2-6, the full variable domain reads KAGVTQTPRYLIKTRGQQVTLSCSPISGHRSVSWYQQTPGQGLQFLFEYFSETQRNKGNFPGRFSGRQFSNSRSEMNVSTLELGDSALYLCASRLGTGQLYGANVLTFGAGSRLTVL.

V usage is TRBV7-7 and J usage is TRBJ2-1; 9 positions agree with TRBD2. With V trimmed by 5 bases and J by 4 bases, 6 bases remained unmatched. The CDR3 runs 15 residues. CDR1 and CDR2 (germline): SSHAT, FNYEAQ (reference sequence). The CDR3 sequence: CASSLDAGGYNEQFF. CDR3 nucleotides: TGTGCCAGCAGCCTAGATGCGGGGGGGTACAATGAGCAGTTCTTC.

In its sample, this clone is medium-sized. This rearrangement joins TRBV28 to TRBJ2-7; 7 nucleotides align to TRBD2. Germline V gives CDR1 MDHEN, CDR2 SYDVKM. J was trimmed by 2 bases and V by 8 bases; bases with no gene match: 6. This CDR3 has 13 residues. The CDR3 sequence is CASREGGPYEQYF. CDR3 in DNA: TGTGCCAGCCGAGAGGGAGGGCCCTACGAGCAGTACTTC.

This clone showed up many times. The chain uses TRBV5-6 and TRBJ2-7, with a possible D match to TRBD2 (5 bases). The V end lost 2 bases, the J end lost 0 bases, and 6 bases lay between the germline ends. Germline CDR1 reads SGHDT; CDR2 reads YYEEEE. There are 13 residues in the CDR3. The CDR3 DNA reads TGTGCCAGCAGCTTTACTAGCTCCTACGAGCAGTACTTC. Its protein product is CASSFTSSYEQYF.

There are many counts of this clone. V usage is TRBV9 and J usage is TRBJ2-1; D possibly corresponds to TRBD2 (5 bases). Trimming took off 4 bases at V and 5 bases at J, with 19 bases between the two ends. The CDR3 consists of 16 residues. Germline V CDR1 and CDR2: SGDLS, YYNGEE. The CDR3 DNA follows: TGTGCCAGCAGCCCCCGCTCGGGCGGGCTGCACAATGAGCAGTTCTTC. This translates into CASSPRSGGLHNEQFF.

Relative to its sample, this clone is medium-sized (0.01 to 0.1%). This chain connects TRBV28 to TRBJ2-7, with unresolved D. Germline assignment: CDR1 MDHEN and CDR2 SYDVKM. Trimming removed 3 bases at V and 6 bases at J, with 9 bases between. The CDR3 sequence is 12 residues long. This CDR3 reads CASSFRPIEQYF. CDR3 nucleotide sequence: TGTGCCAGCAGTTTCCGTCCCATCGAGCAGTACTTC.

This clone came up many times. This rearrangement joins TRBV5-1 to TRBJ2-1, with 7 bases identical to TRBD1. Trimming took 1 base from V and 7 from J; bases not matched to a gene: 5. Per germline, CDR1 SGHRS and CDR2 YFSETQ. This CDR3 is 14 amino acids long. CDR3 sequence: CASSLLPGGNEQFF. DNA of the CDR3: TGCGCCAGCAGCTTGTTACCAGGGGGTAATGAGCAGTTCTTC.

The V and J genes are TRBV28 and TRBJ1-5; weak D call: TRBD1 (5 bases). Deletions cut 5 bases from V and 6 bases from J, with 8 bases between. The germline gives CDR1 MDHEN, CDR2 SYDVKM. The CDR3 sequence is 12 residues long. The CDR3 DNA reads TGTGCCAGCAGTACCCAGGGTCAGCCCCAGCATTTT. This sequence encodes CASSTQGQPQHF. Full variable domain (rest looked up from reference TRBV28 and TRBJ1-5): DVKVTQSSRYLVKRTGEKVFLECVQDMDHENMFWYRQDPGLGLRLIYFSYDVKMKEKGDIPEGYSVSREKKERFSLILESASTNQTSMYLCASSTQGQPQHFGDGTRLSIL.

The table lists this clone with a few counts. The rearrangement links TRBV5-1 to TRBJ1-2; D is uncertain. In germline, CDR1 is SGHRS, CDR2 YFSETQ. The V and J ends lost 4 bases and 2 bases respectively, with 6 bases between them. The CDR3 is made up of 12 amino acids. The DNA for the CDR3 is TGCGCCAGCAGCGAAAGCAACTATGGCTACACCTTC. Translated, it gives CASSESNYGYTF.

This clone occurred many times. This sequence joins TRBV4-2 and TRBJ1-1; D gene unclear. V was clipped by 1 base and J by 1 base, with 13 bases between them. Germline V CDR1 and CDR2: LGHNA, YNFKEQ. This CDR3 contains 16 residues. In DNA, the CDR3 is TGTGCCAGCAGCCAAGTGGACTACAGCCGGAACACTGAAGCTTTCTTT. This sequence encodes CASSQVDYSRNTEAFF.

This clone has just a few counts. V and J are TRBV6-1 and TRBJ1-1, with D maybe TRBD1 (6 bases). This CDR3 spans 15 amino acids. Germline lookup yields CDR1 MNHNS and CDR2 SASEGT. The ends were cut back, 6 bases at V and 0 bases at J, with 14 bases in the middle. CDR3 sequence: CASRSLAGVNTEAFF. In DNA, the CDR3 is TGTGCCAGCAGGTCCCTGGCAGGGGTGAACACTGAAGCTTTCTTT.

This clone was counted a few times. The chain joins TRBV19 to TRBJ1-5, with 12 nucleotides matching TRBD1. This CDR3 spans 16 amino acids. The junction had 8 bases not matched to a gene; V was cut back by 4 bases and J by 7 bases. The germline gives CDR1 LNHDA, CDR2 SQIVND (reference sequence). The CDR3 region is CASSNPGQGARQPQHF. The CDR3 DNA is TGTGCCAGTAGTAATCCGGGACAGGGGGCTAGGCAGCCCCAGCATTTT.

At least ten counts were recorded for this clone. The genes are TRBV9 and TRBJ2-5; 7 positions agree with TRBD1. V shed 0 bases, J shed 1 base, and the junction held 6 bases outside the gene matches. Germline CDR1 and CDR2: SGDLS and YYNGEE. CDR3 length: 16 amino acids. Here the CDR3 DNA reads TGTGCCAGCAGCGTAGTGGCCGGGACAGTCCAAGAGACCCAGTACTTC. Its translation: CASSVVAGTVQETQYF.

This clone turned up a few times. The chain employs TRBV27 and TRBJ1-1, with D possibly matching TRBD1 (6 bases). The CDR3 consists of 16 residues. From germline, CDR1 is MNHEY and CDR2 SMNVEV (reference sequence). V dropped 9 bases and J dropped 2 bases, with 22 bases sitting between them. The CDR3 spells CASLSGAGVINTEAFF. The CDR3 nucleotides read TGTGCCAGTCTCAGTGGGGCAGGGGTTATAAACACTGAAGCTTTCTTT.

This clone occurred a few times. V and J are TRBV5-5 and TRBJ2-1, with D unresolved. This CDR3 is 16 amino acids long. Germline V CDR1 and CDR2: SGHKS, YYEKEE (reference sequence). The ends were cut back, 1 base at V and 5 bases at J, with 16 bases in the middle. The CDR3 here is CASSLLRVGGDNEQFF. The CDR3 nucleotides are TGTGCCAGCAGCTTGCTTAGGGTGGGTGGAGACAATGAGCAGTTCTTC.

This clone was detected ten times or more. V gene TRBV5-1 combines with J gene TRBJ1-1, with D hard to call. Trimming took off 0 bases at V and 3 bases at J, with 15 bases between the two ends. Germline CDR1 and CDR2: SGHRS and YFSETQ. The CDR3 runs to 16 residues. CDR3 sequence: CASSLAVGSTYTEAFF. DNA of the CDR3: TGCGCCAGCAGCTTGGCCGTGGGGAGTACGTACACTGAAGCTTTCTTT.

This clone is medium-sized by share. The chain recombines TRBV28 with TRBJ2-7, with D possibly matching TRBD1 (6 bases). The CDR3 runs 14 residues. Germline CDR1 and CDR2: MDHEN and SYDVKM. V was trimmed by 2 bases and J by 2 bases, leaving 10 bases between them. In DNA form, the CDR3 reads TGTGCCAGCAGTTTACGGGACAAAACCTACGAGCAGTACTTC. Encoded protein: CASSLRDKTYEQYF. Looking up the rest from reference TRBV28 and TRBJ2-7 gives the full variable domain: DVKVTQSSRYLVKRTGEKVFLECVQDMDHENMFWYRQDPGLGLRLIYFSYDVKMKEKGDIPEGYSVSREKKERFSLILESASTNQTSMYLCASSLRDKTYEQYFGPGTRLTVT.

The sample holds a few counts of this clone. The chain recombines TRBV2 with TRBJ2-5; TRBD2 agrees at 9 bases. This CDR3 spans 14 amino acids. The V and J ends lost 4 bases and 5 bases, in that order; junction bases with no gene match: 5. CDR1 and CDR2 from the germline V gene are SNHLY and FYNNEI. In DNA, the CDR3 is TGTGCCAGCAGTGGTAGCGGGAGTGTGGAGACCCAGTACTTC. Translating gives CASSGSGSVETQYF.

Worth noting for this clone: The junction shows a germline mismatch at one end, possibly a read error. The V and J genes are TRBV6-1 and TRBJ2-7; tentatively, D is TRBD1 (6 bases). The CDR3 sequence is 15 residues long. Germline CDR1 reads MNHNS; CDR2 reads SASEGT. CDR3 amino acids: CASRPGTPRLYEQDF. In DNA, the CDR3 is TGTGCCAGCAGACCCGGGACACCGAGGTTATACGAGCAGGACTTC.

This clone has more than one count but fewer than ten. This sequence joins TRBV12-3 or TRBV12-4 and TRBJ1-5; TRBD1 aligns across 7 bases. This CDR3 spans 15 amino acids. V lost 3 bases, J lost 4 bases, and 6 bases stayed unmatched. CDR3 bases: TGTGCCAGCAGTTTGACAGGGTCTAGAAATCAGCCCCAGCATTTT. Residues: CASSLTGSRNQPQHF.

This clone was detected a few times. A read error may account for a junction end that differs from germline. This rearrangement joins TRBV7-3 to TRBJ2-6; the D gene is possibly TRBD1 (5 bases). The CDR3 consists of 17 residues. The germline V gene encodes CDR1 SGHTA and CDR2 FQGTGA. The CDR3 sequence is CASSLRPLGLGANLLTF. Written as DNA, the CDR3 is TGTGCCAGCAGCTTGAGGCCCCTGGGGCTTGGGGCCAACCTCCTGACTTTC.

CDR3 residues: CASRFDRANTGELFF. The CDR3 region has the DNA TGTGCCAGCAGGTTTGACAGGGCCAACACCGGGGAGCTGTTTTTT. The chain couples TRBV7-8 to TRBJ2-2; 7 bases fit TRBD1. The CDR3 loop spans 15 amino acids. V lost 6 bases, J lost 2 bases, and 6 bases stayed unmatched. Looked up from germline, CDR1 is SGHVS and CDR2 is FQNEAQ.